This T cell receptor beta chain is from a study of human CD8 memory T cell subsets. The CDR3 extends over 16 amino acids. Germline values: CDR1 SEHNR, CDR2 FQNEAQ (reference sequence). Researchers made TCR beta libraries via UMI-labeled 5' RACE. For each CDR3 protein, TCRdb gives one entry from its re-call of the 5' RACE reads, without DNA. This sample's table reports about 10,000 distinct CDR3 sequences. The J gene is TRBJ2-1, the V gene TRBV7-9; TCRdb names TRBD1, which stays unverified in the absence of DNA. Specimen: CD8+ T cells from PBMCs. The sequence came from a human donor in good health. CDR3 loop: CASSSEGRSSYNEQFF.